Each of the 27 T cell receptor beta chains below was sequenced from the same sample in a study of blood T cells in healthy people across ages. Sample-barcoded 5' priming and a J-beta primer mix drove a second PCR of about 7 to 12 cycles. TCRdb analysed the 5' RACE reads with MiXCR anew, one entry per CDR3 protein. The sample carries some 1,000,000 distinct CDR3 sequences, roughly 24% recorded once. The same sample was also studied in work on T cells of mothers and their children.

Sequencing used blood. These receptor sequences come from a girl aged 2-10 years in good health.

V usage is TRBV25-1 and J usage is TRBJ2-5; D call uncertain. The DNA end favors TRBJ2-7, so the J call may be wrong. The CDR3 sequence is 11 residues long. Germline CDR1 reads MGHDK; CDR2 reads SYGVNS. The CDR3 nucleotides read TGTGCCAGCAGGACTCGAGACGAGCAGTACTTC. Protein: CASRTRDEQYF.

This clonotype showed up just a few times. This chain connects TRBV2 to TRBJ2-4; 12 bases line up with TRBD1. The CDR3 runs to 15 residues. The V gene's germline CDR1 is SNHLY and CDR2 FYNNEI. Unmatched junction bases numbered 6, after V lost 6 bases and J lost 6 bases. CDR3 nucleotide sequence: TGTGCCAGCAGGGATCCGGGACAGGGGGCAAACATTCAGTACTTC. This encodes CASRDPGQGANIQYF.

This clonotype has a handful of counts. V usage is TRBV24-1 and J usage is TRBJ2-1, with 8 bases fitting TRBD1. The DNA end lines up better with TRBJ2-5; the J call may be wrong. The germline CDR1 and CDR2 sequences are KGHDR and SFDVKD. This CDR3 is built from 14 residues. The CDR3 reads CATSDSDRVETQYF. The CDR3, as DNA: TGTGCCACCAGTGATTCGGACAGGGTGGAGACCCAGTACTTC.

This clonotype has more than one count but fewer than ten. The chain is built from TRBV7-2 and TRBJ1-2; TRBD1 might be the D (6 bases). Germline CDR1 SGHTA, CDR2 FQGNSA. Trimming cost V 4 bases and J 7 bases, with 13 bases left between them. The length of the CDR3 is 13 residues. The chain's CDR3 is CASSSTGWRGYTF. CDR3 nucleotides: TGTGCCAGCAGCTCCACAGGGTGGCGTGGCTACACCTTC.

This clonotype was observed a handful of times. The V gene is TRBV12-5, the J gene TRBJ2-1, with D perhaps TRBD2 (5 bases). Trimming pared 11 bases from V and 4 bases from J, leaving 15 bases between. The CDR3 length is 13 residues. Per the germline V gene, CDR1 is LGHNT and CDR2 is FRNRAP. The CDR3 region has the DNA TGTGCTGAGGGAGAGGGTTCTTACAATGAGCAGTTCTTC. This sequence encodes CAEGEGSYNEQFF.

The chain joins TRBV3-1 to TRBJ2-5; 8 bases fit TRBD2. This CDR3 is 18 amino acids long. Germline assignment: CDR1 LGHDT and CDR2 YNNKEL (reference sequence). V shed 4 bases, J shed 4 bases, and the junction held 17 bases outside the gene matches. CDR3: CASSRLGGRIVGAETQYF. In nucleotides, the CDR3 is TGTGCCAGCAGCCGATTGGGCGGGAGGATCGTAGGGGCAGAGACCCAGTACTTC.

The chain employs TRBV7-9 and TRBJ1-2; the match to TRBD1 covers 9 bases. The ends lost 4 bases at V and 4 bases at J; junction bases unmatched: 4. This CDR3 region has 14 residues. Germline CDR1 is SEHNR and CDR2 is FQNEAQ (reference sequence). CDR3 residues: CASSSRDRVYGYTF. CDR3 sequence (DNA): TGTGCCAGCAGCTCCCGGGACAGGGTCTATGGCTACACCTTC.

This rearrangement joins TRBV4-1 to TRBJ2-6; tentative D call: TRBD1 (5 bases). CDR1 MGHRA and CDR2 YSYEKL come from the germline V gene. Between the trimmed V and J ends, which lost 1 base and 0 bases, there was a span of 19 bases. This CDR3 comprises 20 residues. CDR3 region: CASSQVPEQATYSGANVLTF. The CDR3 region has the DNA TGCGCCAGCAGCCAAGTACCGGAACAGGCCACTTACTCTGGGGCCAACGTCCTGACTTTC.

The gene calls are TRBV5-8 and TRBJ2-3; TRBD2 might be the D (6 bases). Germline-derived CDR1 and CDR2 are SGHTS and YDEGEE. Trimming removed 4 bases at V and 2 bases at J, with 17 bases between. The CDR3 covers 16 residues. CDR3 protein: CASSGIGDFHTDTQYF. The DNA of the CDR3 is TGTGCCAGCAGCGGAATAGGGGACTTCCACACAGATACGCAGTATTTT.

This clonotype was picked up a small number of times. This chain joins TRBV27 and TRBJ2-5; D possibly corresponds to TRBD2 (5 bases). Germline CDR1 reads MNHEY; CDR2 reads SMNVEV (reference sequence). CDR3 length equals 13 residues. V was shortened by 2 bases and J by 6 bases, with 10 bases between the two germline ends. In DNA form, the CDR3 reads TGTGCCAGCAGTTTAGCCGGGGAGCAGACCCAGTACTTC. This gives the protein CASSLAGEQTQYF.

The chain combines TRBV9 with TRBJ2-3, with D unresolved. Trimming pared 0 bases from V and 0 bases from J, leaving 8 bases between. CDR1 is SGDLS and CDR2 is YYNGEE in the germline V gene. This CDR3 is built from 15 residues. CDR3 DNA sequence: TGTGCCAGCAGCGTAGGACTCGTCAGCACAGATACGCAGTATTTT. This encodes CASSVGLVSTDTQYF.

The chain has TRBV12-3 or TRBV12-4 and TRBJ1-2; D gene unclear. V dropped 3 bases and J dropped 6 bases, with 8 bases sitting between them. The CDR3 extends over 12 amino acids. Written as DNA, the CDR3 is TGTGCCAGCAGTTTCTCCGAAAATGGCTACACCTTC. Translated: CASSFSENGYTF.

The gene calls are TRBV27 and TRBJ1-2; 7 bases line up with TRBD1. CDR3 length: 14 residues. Trimming at V came to 3 bases and at J to 4 bases, leaving 5 bases not matched to a gene. Per germline, CDR1 MNHEY and CDR2 SMNVEV (reference sequence). As DNA, the CDR3 is TGTGCCAGCAGTTTTGCAGGGGGGGCCTATGGCTACACCTTC. Encoded protein: CASSFAGGAYGYTF.

The genes are TRBV4-1 and TRBJ2-1; the D gene is possibly TRBD2 (5 bases). Trimming shortened V by 5 bases and J by 0 bases, and 17 bases separated the two germline ends. The length of the CDR3 is 17 residues. Germline V CDR1 and CDR2: MGHRA, YSYEKL. The CDR3 spells CASSTVAPAVSYNEQFF. The CDR3 DNA reads TGCGCCAGCAGCACCGTAGCGCCCGCGGTCTCCTACAATGAGCAGTTCTTC.

Details on this clonotype: The junction departs from germline at one end; a sequencing error may be responsible. The chain has TRBV3-1 and TRBJ1-1, with D possibly being TRBD1 (6 bases). The CDR3 is 14 amino acids. CDR1 and CDR2 (germline): LGHDT, YNNKEL (reference sequence). DNA for the CDR3: TGTGCCAGCAGCATCGGACAGATGAACACTGAGGCTTTCTTT. Translation: CASSIGQMNTEAFF. The entire variable domain, with the rest obtained from reference TRBV3-1 and TRBJ1-1, is as follows: DTAVSQTPKYLVTQMGNDKSIKCEQNLGHDTMYWYKQDSKKFLKIMFSYNNKELIINETVPNRFSPKSPDKAHLNLHINSLELGDSAVYFCASSIGQMNTEAFFGQGTRLTVV.

This clonotype was seen more than once but under ten times. This chain uses TRBV3-1 with TRBJ2-1; TRBD2 is a possible D gene (5 bases). Germline CDR1 LGHDT, CDR2 YNNKEL (reference sequence). CDR3 length equals 15 residues. The V gene lost 4 bases and the J gene lost 4 bases, with 14 bases spanning the gap. In DNA, the CDR3 is TGTGCCAGCAGCCCTAGCCCGACTGGGTACAATGAGCAGTTCTTC. Its protein is CASSPSPTGYNEQFF.

There are many counts of this clonotype. The rearrangement uses TRBV6-5 and TRBJ2-7, with 7 bases fitting TRBD1. From germline, CDR1 is MNHEY and CDR2 SVGAGI. The CDR3 runs 14 residues. With V trimmed by 5 bases and J by 1 base, 5 bases remained unmatched. The CDR3 sequence: CASSRTGDSYEQYF. The CDR3 DNA reads TGTGCCAGCAGTCGGACAGGTGATTCCTACGAGCAGTACTTC.

V gene TRBV11-3 combines with J gene TRBJ1-5, with D hard to call. This CDR3 contains 12 residues. With 5 bases removed from V and 12 bases from J, the gap between germline ends came to 14 bases. Looked up from germline, CDR1 is SGHNT and CDR2 is YENEEA. The CDR3 region has the DNA TGTGCCAGCAGCCCAACCCTAACGGTCCAGCATTTT. Translated: CASSPTLTVQHF.

The V gene is TRBV6-2 or TRBV6-3, the J gene TRBJ2-5; 8 bases are a match to TRBD1. After removal of 2 bases from V and 5 bases from J, the junction contained 10 bases not matched to a gene. The CDR3 is 16 amino acids. Germline CDR1 reads MNHEY; CDR2 reads SVGEGT. The CDR3 region has the DNA TGTGCCAGCAGTTACCCTAAACAGGGGGATCCGGAGACCCAGTACTTC. As protein: CASSYPKQGDPETQYF.

The chain is built from TRBV28 and TRBJ2-7, with TRBD1 identical over 10 bases. V gave up 7 bases and J gave up 2 bases; unmatched junction bases: 5. The germline V gene has CDR1 MDHEN and CDR2 SYDVKM. The CDR3 covers 14 residues. The CDR3 region is CASIGTGDTYEQYF. The CDR3 nucleotides are TGTGCCAGCATCGGGACAGGGGATACCTACGAGCAGTACTTC.

This clonotype showed up just a few times. V gene TRBV20-1 combines with J gene TRBJ2-5; TRBD2 matches 8 bases. The ends lost 0 bases at V and 2 bases at J; junction bases unmatched: 14. CDR1 DFQATT and CDR2 SNEGSKA come from the germline V gene (reference sequence). This CDR3 is 18 amino acids long. CDR3 bases: TGCAGTGCTAGAGATACCGCGAAGGTAGTAGCGGGGCAAGAGACCCAGTACTTC. Translation: CSARDTAKVVAGQETQYF.

The chain is built from TRBV7-9 and TRBJ2-7, with a possible D match to TRBD2 (6 bases). The CDR3 loop spans 14 amino acids. The germline V gene encodes CDR1 SEHNR and CDR2 FQNEAQ (reference sequence). The V gene lost 5 bases and the J gene lost 2 bases, with 13 bases spanning the gap. The chain's CDR3 is CASSPAGSTYEQYF. The CDR3 DNA reads TGTGCCAGCAGCCCAGCGGGCAGCACCTACGAGCAGTACTTC.

This clonotype was detected ten times or more. The CDR3 DNA follows: TGTGCCAGCAGTTTCCCTACAGGAGGGAGCTCCTACAATGAGCAGTTCTTC. Amino acid sequence: CASSFPTGGSSYNEQFF. The chain couples TRBV6-2 or TRBV6-3 to TRBJ2-1; TRBD2 might be the D (6 bases). Trimming removed 4 bases at V and 0 bases at J, with 16 bases between. Germline CDR1 is MNHEY and CDR2 is SVGEGT. This CDR3 has 17 amino acids.

The chain is built from TRBV9 and TRBJ2-1; D gene unclear. The germline CDR1 and CDR2 sequences are SGDLS and YYNGEE. V lost 0 bases, J lost 3 bases, and 10 bases lay in between. The CDR3 runs to 15 residues. Here the CDR3 reads CASSVGVSIYNEQFF. CDR3 sequence (DNA): TGTGCCAGCAGCGTAGGCGTCAGCATCTACAATGAGCAGTTCTTC.

The rearrangement links TRBV7-9 to TRBJ2-7, with D possibly being TRBD1 (6 bases). CDR3 length: 15 amino acids. V was shortened by 5 bases and J by 7 bases, with 21 bases between the two germline ends. From germline, CDR1 is SEHNR and CDR2 FQNEAQ (reference sequence). The CDR3, as DNA: TGTGCCAGCAGCCACCTTTTTGGGGGCCCAGGGGAGCAGTACTTC. Protein sequence: CASSHLFGGPGEQYF. The variable domain in full, completed from reference TRBV7-9 and TRBJ2-7, reads DTGVSQNPRHKITKRGQNVTFRCDPISEHNRLYWYRQTLGQGPEFLTYFQNEAQLEKSRLLSDRFSAERPKGSFSTLEIQRTEQGDSAMYLCASSHLFGGPGEQYFGPGTRLTVT.

This clonotype showed up just a few times. The V and J genes are TRBV28 and TRBJ2-6; D not resolved. This CDR3 comprises 16 residues. The V end was cut by 3 bases, the J end by 0 bases, with 9 bases between. The germline V gene encodes CDR1 MDHEN and CDR2 SYDVKM. DNA for the CDR3: TGTGCCAGCAGTTTGTCATCAGGCTCTGGGGCCAACGTCCTGACTTTC. Encoded protein: CASSLSSGSGANVLTF. Together with reference TRBV28 and TRBJ2-6, the CDR3 gives the full variable domain: DVKVTQSSRYLVKRTGEKVFLECVQDMDHENMFWYRQDPGLGLRLIYFSYDVKMKEKGDIPEGYSVSREKKERFSLILESASTNQTSMYLCASSLSSGSGANVLTFGAGSRLTVL.

V is TRBV29-1 and J is TRBJ1-2; a weak D match, TRBD1 (5 bases). V dropped 3 bases and J dropped 6 bases, with 11 bases sitting between them. The germline gives CDR1 SQVTM, CDR2 ANQGSEA. The CDR3 length is 12 residues. The CDR3 region has the DNA TGCAGCGTTGAGTCGGACATAAATGGCTACACCTTC. Residues: CSVESDINGYTF.